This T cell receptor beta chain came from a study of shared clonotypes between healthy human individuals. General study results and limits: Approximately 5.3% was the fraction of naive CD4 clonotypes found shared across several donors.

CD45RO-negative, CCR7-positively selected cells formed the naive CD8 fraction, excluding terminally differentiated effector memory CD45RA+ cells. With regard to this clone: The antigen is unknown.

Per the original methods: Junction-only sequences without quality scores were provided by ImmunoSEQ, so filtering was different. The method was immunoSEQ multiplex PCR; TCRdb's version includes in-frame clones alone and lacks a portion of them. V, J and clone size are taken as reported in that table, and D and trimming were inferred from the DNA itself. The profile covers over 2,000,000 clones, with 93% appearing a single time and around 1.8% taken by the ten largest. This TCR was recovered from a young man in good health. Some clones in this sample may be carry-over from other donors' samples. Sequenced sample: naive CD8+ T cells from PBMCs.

This chain's CDR3 is CASRLLEGWPNEKLFF. The CDR3 DNA is TGTGCCAGCAGGCTCCTGGAGGGGTGGCCTAATGAAAAACTGTTTTTT. The chain couples TRBV7-8 to TRBJ1-4; D is perhaps TRBD1 (5 bases). V gave up 6 bases and J gave up 3 bases, with 17 bases separating them. The CDR3 runs to 16 residues. In germline, CDR1 is SGHVS, CDR2 FQNEAQ.